This entry features one T cell receptor (beta chain) sequence. The target antigen is unknown. The record originates from a study of CD8+CD57+ T cells in acquired aplastic anemia. Study information: The study obtained an average of around 3.1 ug of DNA from sorted CD4+ and CD8+ cells.

V was shortened by 1 base and J by 4 bases, with 16 bases between the two germline ends. There are 15 residues in the CDR3. Germline V gene sequence: CDR1 SQVTM, CDR2 ANQGSEA. CD8+CD57+ cell expansion had been shown by flow cytometry in patients chosen for sequencing. All participating patients were living with severe acquired aplastic anemia. By the time of blood sampling, patients had still received no therapy. Points from the study as a whole: Between patients and controls, around 27 CD8+ CDR3 sequences were found in common.

Genomic DNA templated the TCR beta VDJ and CDR3 profiling. TCRdb re-derived calls from the reads in MiXCR, one entry per CDR3 protein. There are about 180,000 distinct CDR3 sequences in the sample; 48% occur only once, and 13% lies in the top ten. The V call is TRBV29-1, the J call TRBJ1-2; D perhaps matches TRBD1 (6 bases). This TCR was recovered from a human donor with aplastic anemia. The source material was sorted CD4+, CD8+, or CD8+CD57+ T cells (not recorded which) from PBMCs. CDR3 protein: CSVEVVGAGGYGYTF. CDR3 sequence (DNA): TGCAGCGTTGAAGTTGTGGGGGCTGGGGGCTATGGCTACACCTTC.